The 5 T cell receptor beta chains presented below share a single source sample, sequenced in a study of shared clonotypes between healthy human individuals. Only in-frame clones appear in the TCRdb table, and some are missing; sequencing was by immunoSEQ multiplex PCR. The sample lists about 1.1 million clones, roughly 77% occurring once. The source material was memory CD4+ T cells from PBMCs. Subset denoted: CD45RA-negative fraction. The receptors derive from a man aged 18-30 years in good health. Some clones in this sample may be carry-over from other donors' samples.

The chain couples TRBV7-8 to TRBJ2-7, with a weak D call TRBD2 (6 bases). V dropped 4 bases and J dropped 6 bases, with 22 bases sitting between them. This CDR3 comprises 16 residues. The germline CDR1 and CDR2 sequences are SGHVS and FQNEAQ. Here the CDR3 DNA reads TGTGCCAGCAGCTCTTGGCGTGACCGAGTGCGGGGCGAGCAGTACTTC. This sequence encodes CASSSWRDRVRGEQYF.

Worth noting for this clone: The identical CDR3 is also encoded by other nucleotide sequences in the sample. The chain carries TRBV5-1 and TRBJ1-1; TRBD1 matches 9 bases. Germline assignment: CDR1 SGHRS and CDR2 YFSETQ. The CDR3 length is 14 residues. The junction had 1 base not matched to a gene; V was cut back by 3 bases and J by 1 base. CDR3: CASSSDRGNTEAFF. The CDR3 region has the DNA TGCGCCAGCAGCTCGGACAGGGGGAACACTGAAGCTTTCTTT.

The rearrangement joins TRBV7-3 to TRBJ2-1; 8 bases fit TRBD2. The CDR3 is 16 residues long. Germline V gene sequence: CDR1 SGHTA, CDR2 FQGTGA. V dropped 6 bases and J dropped 15; count of bases not matched to a gene: 22. Written as DNA, the CDR3 is TGTGCCAGCAGTTCTCAGTTTTTTAGCGGGGAGGCTCCGGTGTTCTTC. Its translation is CASSSQFFSGEAPVFF.

The V and J genes are TRBV7-3 and TRBJ2-1; 9 bases are a match to TRBD2. CDR3 length: 14 residues. Germline V gene data show CDR1 as SGHTA and CDR2 as FQGTGA. Trimming at V came to 2 bases and at J to 8 bases, leaving 4 bases not matched to a gene. Written as DNA, the CDR3 is TGTGCCAGCAGCTTATGGGGCGGGAGGGATGAGCAGTTCTTC. Translated, it gives CASSLWGGRDEQFF.

This clone has a single count. This chain links TRBV2 with TRBJ2-1; no firm D call. CDR1 and CDR2 from the germline V gene are SNHLY and FYNNEI. V was cut by 0 bases and J by 7 bases, with 10 bases left in between. CDR3 length: 14 amino acids. CDR3 bases: TGTGCCAGCAGTGAAGCGCTTAGTTTAAATGAGCAGTTCTTC. This sequence encodes CASSEALSLNEQFF. Drawing the rest from reference TRBV2 and TRBJ2-1, the complete variable domain is EPEVTQTPSHQVTQMGQEVILRCVPISNHLYFYWYRQILGQKVEFLVSFYNNEISEKSEIFDDQFSVERPDGSNFTLKIRSTKLEDSAMYFCASSEALSLNEQFFGPGTRLTVL.